This T cell receptor (beta chain) was documented in a study of identical twins. CDR1 is ENHRY and CDR2 is SYGVKD in the germline V gene. The CDR3 sequence is 14 residues long. V trimming: 4 bases; J trimming: 5 bases; junction bases outside the gene matches: 3. Unique molecular identifiers were present on cDNA, and template switching added a universal primer site. TCRdb re-called the 5' RACE reads with MiXCR, one entry per CDR3 protein. The table includes about 470,000 distinct CDR3 sequences, around 24% detected once. The study's findings and limits: Fewer insertions characterized abundant cord blood beta clonotypes, whereas memory repertoires showed none.

This clonotype was observed a few times. Its matching antigen is unknown. This sample also belongs to another study, concerning T cells expressing NK-cell markers.

The source is a woman aged 18-29 years in good health. The source material was CD4+ T cells sorted from blood. The chain combines TRBV10-3 with TRBJ2-3, with 10 bases identical to TRBD2. The chain's CDR3 is CAISASGREDTQYF. In DNA, the CDR3 is TGTGCCATCAGTGCTAGCGGGAGAGAAGATACGCAGTATTTT.